The 8 T cell receptor beta chains in this list originate from one sample, sequenced in a study of cytomegalovirus exposure and HLA in healthy donors. Clones were read by immunoSEQ multiplex PCR, and TCRdb kept only the in-frame ones, dropping some. The data hold 170,000 or so clones, with about 85% observed a single time. Material: PBMCs. All receptors come from a man aged 18 to 29 in good health and CMV-seropositive.

Only a few counts were recorded for this clone. The chain carries TRBV2 and TRBJ2-2, with 12 bases identical to TRBD1. This CDR3 spans 19 amino acids. The V segment lost 0 bases and the J segment 3 bases; nucleotides outside the gene matches: 8. Germline values: CDR1 SNHLY, CDR2 FYNNEI. CDR3 in DNA: TGTGCCAGCAGTGAAGCGAGGCTGGGACAGGGGGCCCACACCGGGGAGCTGTTTTTT. The encoded protein is CASSEARLGQGAHTGELFF.

J is TRBJ2-1 and V is TRBV28, with a possible D match to TRBD2 (5 bases). The CDR3 covers 14 residues. Germline V gene lookup returns CDR1 MDHEN and CDR2 SYDVKM. The CDR3 DNA sequence: TGTGGAGGGAGTCGGGCCAGCTCCTACAATGAGCAGTTCTTC. Its protein is CGGSRASSYNEQFF.

The chain links TRBV5-6 to TRBJ2-7; possible D gene TRBD1, 6 bases. The CDR3 sequence is 13 residues long. Per the germline V gene, CDR1 is SGHDT and CDR2 is YYEEEE. The germline V and J ends were trimmed by 4 bases and 5 bases, with 13 bases remaining between them. CDR3 nucleotide sequence: TGTGCCAGCAGCACCCTATACAGGGACGAGCAGTACTTC. This gives the protein CASSTLYRDEQYF.

The CDR3 coding sequence is TGTGCCATCAGTGAGTCGAACGGGGGTGAAGCTTTCTTT. Translation gives CAISESNGGEAFF. This sequence joins TRBV10-3 and TRBJ1-1; D might be TRBD1 (5 bases). CDR3 length equals 13 residues. CDR1 is ENHRY, CDR2 SYGVKD, per germline. V dropped 0 bases and J dropped 7 bases, with 9 bases sitting between them.

V and J are TRBV5-6 and TRBJ1-4; 7 bases are a match to TRBD1. V shed 3 bases, J shed 2 bases, and the junction held 10 bases outside the gene matches. Germline V gene data show CDR1 as SGHDT and CDR2 as YYEEEE. This CDR3 contains 17 residues. Here the CDR3 reads CASSSIGTVVTNEKLFF. For the CDR3, the DNA is TGTGCCAGCAGCTCCATTGGGACAGTTGTTACTAATGAAAAACTGTTTTTT.

This sequence joins TRBV7-6 and TRBJ1-1, with D maybe TRBD1 (5 bases). The germline CDR1 and CDR2 sequences are SGHVS and FNYEAQ. V was shortened by 5 bases and J by 0 bases, with 10 bases between the two germline ends. The CDR3 consists of 14 residues. The CDR3 DNA is TGTGCCAGCAGCCCGGGGGGATTGAACACTGAAGCTTTCTTT. Its protein is CASSPGGLNTEAFF.

This chain links TRBV28 with TRBJ1-1; TRBD1 matches 7 bases. With V trimmed by 5 bases and J by 0 bases, 9 bases remained unmatched. The CDR3 is 16 residues long. The germline V gene has CDR1 MDHEN and CDR2 SYDVKM. The CDR3, as DNA: TGTGCCAGCAGTCTAGACAGGGACATTTTGAACACTGAAGCTTTCTTT. Its protein is CASSLDRDILNTEAFF.

The J gene is TRBJ2-7, the V gene TRBV9, with D possibly matching TRBD1 (6 bases). Germline lookup yields CDR1 SGDLS and CDR2 YYNGEE. The CDR3 length is 14 residues. Trimming took off 1 base at V and 7 bases at J, with 15 bases between the two ends. The CDR3 region has the DNA TGTGCCAGCAGCGTAAACAACAGGGAAGGAGAGCAGTACTTC. It is translated as CASSVNNREGEQYF.